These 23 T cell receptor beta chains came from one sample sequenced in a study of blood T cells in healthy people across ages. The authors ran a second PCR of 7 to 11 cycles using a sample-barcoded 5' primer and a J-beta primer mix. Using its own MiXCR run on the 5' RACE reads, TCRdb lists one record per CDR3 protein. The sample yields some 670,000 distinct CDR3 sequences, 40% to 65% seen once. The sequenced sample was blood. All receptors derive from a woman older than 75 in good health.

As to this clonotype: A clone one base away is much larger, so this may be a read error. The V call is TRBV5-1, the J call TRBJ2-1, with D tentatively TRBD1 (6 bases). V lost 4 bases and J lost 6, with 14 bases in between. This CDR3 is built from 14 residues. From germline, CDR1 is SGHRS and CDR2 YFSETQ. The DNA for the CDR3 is TGCGCCAGCAGCGTGGACAGAGGAGGCAATGAGCAGTTCTTC. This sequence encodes CASSVDRGGNEQFF. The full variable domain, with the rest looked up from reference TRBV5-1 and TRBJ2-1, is KAGVTQTPRYLIKTRGQQVTLSCSPISGHRSVSWYQQTPGQGLQFLFEYFSETQRNKGNFPGRFSGRQFSNSRSEMNVSTLELGDSALYLCASSVDRGGNEQFFGPGTRLTVL.

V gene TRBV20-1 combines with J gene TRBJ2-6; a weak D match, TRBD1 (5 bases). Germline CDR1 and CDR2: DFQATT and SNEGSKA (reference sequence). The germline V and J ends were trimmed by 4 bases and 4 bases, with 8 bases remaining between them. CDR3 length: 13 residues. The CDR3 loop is CSATGPGANVLTF. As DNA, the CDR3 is TGCAGTGCTACAGGGCCCGGGGCCAACGTCCTGACTTTC.

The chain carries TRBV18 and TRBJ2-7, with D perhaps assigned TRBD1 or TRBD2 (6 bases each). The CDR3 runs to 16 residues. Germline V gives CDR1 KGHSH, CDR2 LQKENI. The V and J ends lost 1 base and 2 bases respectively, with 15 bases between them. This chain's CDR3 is CASSPRGVTGTYEQYF. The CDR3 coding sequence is TGTGCCAGCTCACCACGGGGGGTAACAGGGACCTACGAGCAGTACTTC.

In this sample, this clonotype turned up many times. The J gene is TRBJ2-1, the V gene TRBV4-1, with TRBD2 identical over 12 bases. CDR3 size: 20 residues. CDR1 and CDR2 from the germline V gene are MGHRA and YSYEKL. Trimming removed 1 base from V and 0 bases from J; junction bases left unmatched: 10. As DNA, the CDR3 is TGCGCCAGCAGCCAAGTTACCGGGACTAGCGGGTTTTCCTCCTACAATGAGCAGTTCTTC. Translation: CASSQVTGTSGFSSYNEQFF.

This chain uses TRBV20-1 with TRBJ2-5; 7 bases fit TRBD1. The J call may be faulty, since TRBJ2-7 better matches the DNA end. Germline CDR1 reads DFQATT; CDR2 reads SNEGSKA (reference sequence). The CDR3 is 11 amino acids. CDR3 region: CSAWDRYEQYF. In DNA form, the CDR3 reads TGCAGTGCCTGGGACAGATACGAGCAGTACTTC.

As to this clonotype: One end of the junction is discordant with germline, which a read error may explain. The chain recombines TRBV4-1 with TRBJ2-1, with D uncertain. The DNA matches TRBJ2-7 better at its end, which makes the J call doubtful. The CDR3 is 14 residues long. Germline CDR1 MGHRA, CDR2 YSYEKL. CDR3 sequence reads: CASRHPAHYNEQYF. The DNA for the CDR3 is TGCGCCAGCCGCCACCCAGCCCACTACAATGAGCAGTACTTC.

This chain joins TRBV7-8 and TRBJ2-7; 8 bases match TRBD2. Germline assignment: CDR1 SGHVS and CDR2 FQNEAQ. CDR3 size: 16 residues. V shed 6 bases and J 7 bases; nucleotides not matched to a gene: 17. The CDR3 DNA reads TGTGCCAGCAGAGACCCGGGTAGCGGGACCTACGATGAGCAGTACTTC. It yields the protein CASRDPGSGTYDEQYF.

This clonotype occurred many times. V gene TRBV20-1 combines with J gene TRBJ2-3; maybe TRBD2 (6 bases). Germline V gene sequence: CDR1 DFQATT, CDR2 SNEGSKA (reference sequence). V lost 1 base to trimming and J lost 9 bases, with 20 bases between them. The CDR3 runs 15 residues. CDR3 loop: CSARGLSLASGTQYF. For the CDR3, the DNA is TGCAGTGCTAGAGGCCTCTCACTAGCCTCCGGGACGCAGTATTTT.

The CDR3 loop reads CASSARTGGNEQFF. CDR3 nucleotides: TGTGCCAGCAGTGCCCGGACAGGGGGCAATGAGCAGTTCTTC. The chain combines TRBV25-1 with TRBJ2-1; 10 bases are shared with TRBD1. Looked up from germline, CDR1 is MGHDK and CDR2 is SYGVNS. The V and J ends lost 4 bases and 6 bases, in that order; junction bases with no gene match: 3. The CDR3 runs to 14 residues.

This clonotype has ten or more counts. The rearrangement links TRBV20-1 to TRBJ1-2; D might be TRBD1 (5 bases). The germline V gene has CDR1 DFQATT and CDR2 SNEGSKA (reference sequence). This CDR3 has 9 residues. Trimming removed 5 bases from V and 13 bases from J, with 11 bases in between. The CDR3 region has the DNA TGCAGTGCTGGTCGGGGGGGCACCTTC. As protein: CSAGRGGTF.

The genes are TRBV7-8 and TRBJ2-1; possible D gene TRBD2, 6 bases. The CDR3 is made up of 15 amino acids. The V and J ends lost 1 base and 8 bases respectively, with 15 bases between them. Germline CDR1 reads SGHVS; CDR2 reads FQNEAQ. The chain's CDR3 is CASSLGGTDTHEQFF. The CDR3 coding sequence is TGTGCCAGCAGCTTAGGGGGGACTGATACCCATGAGCAGTTCTTC.

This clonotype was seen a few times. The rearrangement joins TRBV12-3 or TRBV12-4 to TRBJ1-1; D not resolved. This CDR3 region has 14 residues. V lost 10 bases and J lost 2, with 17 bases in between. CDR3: CATHPGEGNTEAFF. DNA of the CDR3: TGTGCCACCCACCCCGGGGAGGGTAACACTGAAGCTTTCTTT.

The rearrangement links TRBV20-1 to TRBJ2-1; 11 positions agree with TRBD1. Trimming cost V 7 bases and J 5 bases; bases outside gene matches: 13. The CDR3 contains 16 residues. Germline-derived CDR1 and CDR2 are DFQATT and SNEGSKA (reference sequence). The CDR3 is CSVSPGQGAVNNEQFF. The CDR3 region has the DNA TGCAGTGTATCCCCCGGACAGGGGGCTGTCAACAATGAGCAGTTCTTC.

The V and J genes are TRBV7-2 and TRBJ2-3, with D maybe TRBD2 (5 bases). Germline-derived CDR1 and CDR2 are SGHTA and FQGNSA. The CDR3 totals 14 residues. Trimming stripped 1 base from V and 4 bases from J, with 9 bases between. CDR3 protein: CASSLGRSSDTQYF. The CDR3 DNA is TGTGCCAGCAGCTTAGGGAGGTCTTCAGATACGCAGTATTTT.

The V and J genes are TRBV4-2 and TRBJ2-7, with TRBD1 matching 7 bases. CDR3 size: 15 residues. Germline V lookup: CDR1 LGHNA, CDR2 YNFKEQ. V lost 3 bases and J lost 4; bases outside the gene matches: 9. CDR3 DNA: TGTGCCAGCAGCCAGGGGACAGTGGTTGGGTACGAGCAGTACTTC. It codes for CASSQGTVVGYEQYF.

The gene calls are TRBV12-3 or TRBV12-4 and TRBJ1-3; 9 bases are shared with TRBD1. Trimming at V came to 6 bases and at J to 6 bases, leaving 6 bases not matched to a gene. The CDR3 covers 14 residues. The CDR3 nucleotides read TGTGCCAGCAGGGATAACAGGGGGCTAAACACCATATATTTT. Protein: CASRDNRGLNTIYF.

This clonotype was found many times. The DNA of the CDR3 is TGTGCCAGCAGTATAGGAAGCCAAGAGACCCAGTACTTC. This gives the protein CASSIGSQETQYF. This chain joins TRBV25-1 and TRBJ2-5; D gene uncertain. Germline values: CDR1 MGHDK, CDR2 SYGVNS. V lost 5 bases and J 1 base, leaving 8 bases between the germline ends. This CDR3 has 13 residues.

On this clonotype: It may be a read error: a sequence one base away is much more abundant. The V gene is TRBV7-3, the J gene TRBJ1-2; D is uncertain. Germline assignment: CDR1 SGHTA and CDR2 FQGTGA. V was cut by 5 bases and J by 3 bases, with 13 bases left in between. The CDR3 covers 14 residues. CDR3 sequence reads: CASSLSGDDYGYTF. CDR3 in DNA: TGTGCCAGCAGCCTTTCAGGAGATGACTATGGCTACACCTTC.

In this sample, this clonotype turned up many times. The CDR3 DNA reads as TGTGCCAGCAGTTACTCGGCCAGGTCTAACTATGGCTACACCTTC. Residues: CASSYSARSNYGYTF. The rearrangement joins TRBV6-5 to TRBJ1-2; D is unresolved. CDR1 is MNHEY, CDR2 SVGAGI, per germline. CDR3 size: 15 residues. The ends were cut back, 0 bases at V and 0 bases at J, with 8 bases in the middle.

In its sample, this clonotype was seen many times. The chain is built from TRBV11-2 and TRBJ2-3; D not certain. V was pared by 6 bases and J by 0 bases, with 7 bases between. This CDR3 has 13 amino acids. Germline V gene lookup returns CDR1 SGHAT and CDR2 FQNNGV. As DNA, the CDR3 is TGTGCCAGCAGTGCTCTTAGCACAGATACGCAGTATTTT. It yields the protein CASSALSTDTQYF.

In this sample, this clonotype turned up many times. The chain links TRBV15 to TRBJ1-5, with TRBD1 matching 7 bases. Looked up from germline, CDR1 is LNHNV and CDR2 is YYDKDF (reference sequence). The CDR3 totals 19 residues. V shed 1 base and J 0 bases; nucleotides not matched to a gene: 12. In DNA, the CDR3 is TGTGCCACCAGCAGAGTAGGCAGGGGGTATACCTATAGCAATCAGCCCCAGCATTTT. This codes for CATSRVGRGYTYSNQPQHF.

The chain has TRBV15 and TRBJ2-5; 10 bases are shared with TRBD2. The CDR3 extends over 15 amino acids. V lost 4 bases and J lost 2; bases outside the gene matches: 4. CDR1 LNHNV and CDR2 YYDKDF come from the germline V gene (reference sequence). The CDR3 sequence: CATSIGTSAQETQYF. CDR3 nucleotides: TGTGCCACCAGCATAGGGACTAGCGCACAAGAGACCCAGTACTTC.

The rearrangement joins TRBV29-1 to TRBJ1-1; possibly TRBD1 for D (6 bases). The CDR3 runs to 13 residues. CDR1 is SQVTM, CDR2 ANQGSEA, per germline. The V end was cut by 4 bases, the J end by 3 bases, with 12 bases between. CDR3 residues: CSVGPDSHTEAFF. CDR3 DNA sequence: TGCAGCGTTGGACCGGACAGCCACACTGAAGCTTTCTTT. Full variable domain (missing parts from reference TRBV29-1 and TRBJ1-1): SAVISQKPSRDICQRGTSLTIQCQVDSQVTMMFWYRQQPGQSLTLIATANQGSEATYESGFVIDKFPISRPNLTFSTLTVSNMSPEDSSIYLCSVGPDSHTEAFFGQGTRLTVV.